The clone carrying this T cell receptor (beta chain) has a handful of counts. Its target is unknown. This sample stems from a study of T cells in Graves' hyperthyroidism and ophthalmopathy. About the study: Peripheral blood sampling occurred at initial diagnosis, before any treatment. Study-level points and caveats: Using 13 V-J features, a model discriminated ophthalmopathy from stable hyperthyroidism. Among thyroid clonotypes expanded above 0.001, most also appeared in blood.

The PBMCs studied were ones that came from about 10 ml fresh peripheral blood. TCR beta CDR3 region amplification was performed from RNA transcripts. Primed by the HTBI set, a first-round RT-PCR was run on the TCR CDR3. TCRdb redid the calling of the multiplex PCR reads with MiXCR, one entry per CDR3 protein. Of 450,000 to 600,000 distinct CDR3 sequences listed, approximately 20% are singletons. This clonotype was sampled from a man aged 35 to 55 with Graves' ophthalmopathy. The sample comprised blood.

Here the CDR3 DNA reads TGTGCCAGCAGCCAAGTCGCCCACAGCTCCTACAATGAGCAGTTCTTC. This gives the protein CASSQVAHSSYNEQFF. The chain is built from TRBV4-2 and TRBJ2-1, with no clear D. The germline V gene encodes CDR1 LGHNA and CDR2 YNFKEQ. The CDR3 is 16 amino acids. Trimming removed 1 base at V and 0 bases at J, with 10 bases between.